Below are 17 T cell receptor beta chains sequenced from a single sample in a study of regulatory T cells in long-lasting Graves disease. To make TCR beta libraries, researchers used iRepertoire HTBI primers and Arm-PCR of CDR3 regions. TCRdb analysed the multiplex PCR reads with MiXCR anew, one entry per CDR3 protein. The repertoire holds roughly 300,000 distinct CDR3 sequences, 22% seen once, with around 50% in the top ten. Time point defined: persistent/refractory GD, antithyroid drugs over 5 years with positive TRAb. Construction of the TCR library relied on RNA isolated from PBMCs. This specimen was peripheral blood mononuclear cells (PBMCs), taken when the disease was refractory, from a patient treated with antithyroid drugs. The receptor set was obtained from a female donor with Graves disease.

This clonotype was seen ten or more times. The chain employs TRBV6-2 or TRBV6-3 and TRBJ2-5; TRBD2 is a possible D gene (5 bases). Germline-derived CDR1 and CDR2 are MNHEY and SVGEGT. V was cut by 1 base and J by 3 bases, with 9 bases left in between. The CDR3 has 14 amino acids. The CDR3: CASSYLREKETQYF. The CDR3 DNA sequence: TGTGCCAGCAGTTACTTGAGGGAGAAAGAGACCCAGTACTTC.

This chain links TRBV6-2 or TRBV6-3 with TRBJ2-5; no clear D. The CDR3 covers 14 residues. Trimming took off 11 bases at V and 5 bases at J, with 21 bases between the two ends. Germline V gene lookup returns CDR1 MNHEY and CDR2 SVGEGT. This chain's CDR3 is CACSRLGFYETQYF. The DNA for the CDR3 is TGTGCCTGCTCTCGCCTAGGGTTCTACGAGACCCAGTACTTC.

This chain links TRBV19 with TRBJ1-4; D is unclear. The germline CDR1 and CDR2 sequences are LNHDA and SQIVND (reference sequence). Trimming cost V 1 base and J 7 bases, with 13 bases left between them. The CDR3 loop spans 15 amino acids. This CDR3 reads CASSIARGTGEKLFF. The CDR3 DNA sequence: TGTGCCAGTAGTATAGCCCGGGGTACGGGTGAAAAACTGTTTTTT.

This clonotype was counted at least ten times. V usage is TRBV7-2 and J usage is TRBJ2-5; the D gene is possibly TRBD1 (5 bases). Germline lookup yields CDR1 SGHTA and CDR2 FQGNSA. Trimming removed 3 bases at V and 5 bases at J, with 10 bases between. This CDR3 has 13 residues. CDR3 sequence: CASSFVGVETQYF. The DNA of the CDR3 is TGTGCCAGCAGCTTCGTAGGGGTTGAGACCCAGTACTTC.

This clonotype was found many times. The chain has TRBV7-3 and TRBJ2-5; 12 bases align to TRBD2. The CDR3 is made up of 14 amino acids. From germline, CDR1 is SGHTA and CDR2 FQGTGA. V lost 4 bases to trimming and J lost 4 bases; unmatched junction nucleotides: 1. In DNA, the CDR3 is TGTGCCAGCAGCTCGGGACTAGCGGGAGAGACCCAGTACTTC. It codes for CASSSGLAGETQYF.

This sequence joins TRBV14 and TRBJ1-4, with D perhaps matching TRBD1 (6 bases). Germline V gene lookup returns CDR1 SGHDN and CDR2 FVKESK. The CDR3 consists of 15 residues. Deletions cut 0 bases from V and 5 bases from J, with 10 bases between. The CDR3 reads CASSQDRQGNEKLFF. The CDR3 nucleotides read TGTGCCAGCAGCCAAGATCGGCAGGGGAATGAAAAACTGTTTTTT.

This clonotype was seen many times. The chain links TRBV28 to TRBJ1-5, with a weak D call TRBD1 (6 bases). This CDR3 is 12 amino acids long. The V end was cut by 5 bases, the J end by 15 bases, with 17 bases between. The germline V gene encodes CDR1 MDHEN and CDR2 SYDVKM. The CDR3 DNA sequence: TGTGCCAGCAGTCGGGACACTCCAGCAGGGCATTTT. Its translation is CASSRDTPAGHF.

Note on this clonotype: In this CDR3 the conserved last residue, phenylalanine or tryptophan, is missing, so a read error is likely. The DNA for the CDR3 is TGTGCTTCGTCAAGGTGGCGGGAGGTCGACGAACAGTACCTC. Amino acid sequence: CASSRWREVDEQYL. This sequence joins TRBV6-1 and TRBJ2-7, with TRBD2 matching over 8 bases. In germline, CDR1 is MNHNS, CDR2 SASEGT. The CDR3 loop spans 14 amino acids.

This clonotype was counted between two and nine times. J is TRBJ2-7 and V is TRBV19; 10 nucleotides align to TRBD1. CDR3 length equals 14 residues. V shed 5 bases, J shed 7 bases, and the junction held 8 bases outside the gene matches. Germline CDR1 LNHDA, CDR2 SQIVND (reference sequence). This CDR3 reads CASSETGGFGEQYF. DNA of the CDR3: TGTGCCAGTAGTGAGACAGGGGGCTTTGGGGAGCAGTACTTC. Looking up the rest from reference TRBV19 and TRBJ2-7 gives the full variable domain: DGGITQSPKYLFRKEGQNVTLSCEQNLNHDAMYWYRQDPGQGLRLIYYSQIVNDFQKGDIAEGYSVSREKKESFPLTVTSAQKNPTAFYLCASSETGGFGEQYFGPGTRLTVT.

This clonotype was counted between two and nine times. CDR3 amino acids: CASRSASGNTGELFF. DNA of the CDR3: TGTGCCAGCAGGTCGGCTAGCGGGAACACCGGGGAGCTGTTTTTT. The rearrangement uses TRBV28 and TRBJ2-2; 7 nucleotides line up with TRBD2. V dropped 6 bases and J dropped 1; count of bases not matched to a gene: 5. Germline-derived CDR1 and CDR2 are MDHEN and SYDVKM. The CDR3 sequence is 15 residues long.

J is TRBJ2-7 and V is TRBV19; 7 bases align to TRBD1. The CDR3 loop spans 13 amino acids. The junction had 4 bases not matched to a gene; V was cut back by 5 bases and J by 3 bases. Germline CDR1 LNHDA, CDR2 SQIVND (reference sequence). CDR3: CASSYRGHYEQYF. CDR3 nucleotides: TGTGCCAGTAGTTACAGGGGACACTACGAGCAGTACTTC.

The genes are TRBV9 and TRBJ2-2; D uncertain. Trimming removed 1 base from V and 2 bases from J, with 9 bases in between. The V gene's germline CDR1 is SGDLS and CDR2 YYNGEE. This CDR3 region has 15 residues. The CDR3 region is CASSVLGSNTGELFF. The CDR3 DNA sequence: TGTGCCAGCAGCGTATTGGGTTCCAACACCGGGGAGCTGTTTTTT. Variable domain in full (rest from reference TRBV9 and TRBJ2-2): DSGVTQTPKHLITATGQRVTLRCSPRSGDLSVYWYQQSLDQGLQFLIQYYNGEERAKGNILERFSAQQFPDLHSELNLSSLELGDSALYFCASSVLGSNTGELFFGEGSRLTVL.

This chain uses TRBV7-2 with TRBJ1-2, with 10 bases matching TRBD1. Unmatched junction bases numbered 1, after V lost 2 bases and J lost 4 bases. The germline V gene has CDR1 SGHTA and CDR2 FQGNSA. The CDR3 loop spans 14 amino acids. This CDR3 is CASSLRDRGYGYTF. The CDR3, as DNA: TGTGCCAGCAGCTTAAGGGACAGGGGCTATGGCTACACCTTC.

This clonotype has only a few counts. The chain joins TRBV18 to TRBJ1-1, with TRBD1 as a possible D gene (5 bases). The germline V gene encodes CDR1 KGHSH and CDR2 LQKENI. The CDR3 runs to 16 residues. V lost 1 base to trimming and J lost 1 base, with 13 bases between them. The CDR3 coding sequence is TGTGCCAGCTCACCACTTGTAGGGCAGGGGAACACTGAAGCTTTCTTT. It specifies CASSPLVGQGNTEAFF. The variable domain in full, with the rest retrieved from reference TRBV18 and TRBJ1-1, is NAGVMQNPRHLVRRRGQEARLRCSPMKGHSHVYWYRQLPEEGLKFMVYLQKENIIDESGMPKERFSAEFPKEGPSILRIQQVVRGDSAAYFCASSPLVGQGNTEAFFGQGTRLTVV.

This clonotype appeared many times. This chain's CDR3 is CSAINQGMSYEQYF. In DNA form, the CDR3 reads TGCAGTGCCATAAACCAGGGGATGAGCTACGAGCAGTACTTC. The chain couples TRBV20-1 to TRBJ2-7, with TRBD1 as a possible D gene (6 bases). The CDR3 runs 14 residues. Trimming cost V 6 bases and J 3 bases, with 18 bases left between them. CDR1 is DFQATT and CDR2 is SNEGSKA in the germline V gene (reference sequence).

This chain connects TRBV5-4 to TRBJ2-3, with 10 bases that match TRBD2. The CDR3 has 16 amino acids. Germline V gene lookup returns CDR1 SGHNT and CDR2 YYREEE (reference sequence). V gave up 1 base and J gave up 3 bases; unmatched junction bases: 5. CDR3 bases: TGTGCCAGCAGCTTGAAAGCGGGAGGGGCGACAGATACGCAGTATTTT. Encoded protein: CASSLKAGGATDTQYF.

This clonotype has ten or more counts. The chain is built from TRBV30 and TRBJ2-7, with TRBD2 matching 7 bases. Trimming took 6 bases from V and 7 from J; bases not matched to a gene: 9. The CDR3 covers 12 residues. Germline CDR1 GTSNPN, CDR2 SVGIG (reference sequence). CDR3 region: CACRAGDGEQYF. The CDR3 coding sequence is TGTGCCTGTAGGGCGGGAGATGGGGAGCAGTACTTC. Supplemented by reference TRBV30 and TRBJ2-7, the full variable domain reads SQTIHQWPATLVQPVGSPLSLECTVEGTSNPNLYWYRQAAGRGLQLLFYSVGIGQISSEVPQNLSASRPQDRQFILSSKKLLLSDSGFYLCACRAGDGEQYFGPGTRLTVT.